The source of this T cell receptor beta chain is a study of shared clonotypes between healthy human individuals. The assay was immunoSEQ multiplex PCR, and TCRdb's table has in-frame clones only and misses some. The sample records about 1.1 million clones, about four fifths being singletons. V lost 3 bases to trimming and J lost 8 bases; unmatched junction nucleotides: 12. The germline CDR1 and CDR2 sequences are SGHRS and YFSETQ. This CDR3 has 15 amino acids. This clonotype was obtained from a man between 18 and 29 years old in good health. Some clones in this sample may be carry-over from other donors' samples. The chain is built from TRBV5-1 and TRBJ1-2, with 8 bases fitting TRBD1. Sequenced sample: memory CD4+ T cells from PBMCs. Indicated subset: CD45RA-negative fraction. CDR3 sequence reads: CASSSFGQGAQGYTF. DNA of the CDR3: TGCGCCAGCAGCTCCTTTGGGCAGGGGGCGCAGGGCTACACCTTC.